These 3 T cell receptor beta chains originate from one sample sequenced in a study of technical replicates of blood from several donors. TCRdb's table, derived via immunoSEQ multiplex PCR, lists solely in-frame clones and lacks some. The table lists 80,000 to 90,000 clones, roughly 94% of them singletons. The sequenced material came from T cells isolated from PBMCs. Receptors were obtained from a human donor in good health.

The J gene is TRBJ2-7, the V gene TRBV6-5; 9 positions match TRBD1. The V gene end was trimmed by 5 bases and the J gene end by 0 bases; junction bases not matched to a gene: 5. CDR3 size: 15 residues. CDR1 is MNHEY and CDR2 is SVGAGI in the germline V gene. DNA for the CDR3: TGTGCCAGCAGTCAAGGACAGGGGAACTCCTACGAGCAGTACTTC. Its translation: CASSQGQGNSYEQYF.

This clone showed up just once. The genes are TRBV19 and TRBJ2-7, with no clear D. CDR3 length: 13 amino acids. V dropped 3 bases and J dropped 2 bases, with 8 bases sitting between them. Germline V gene sequence: CDR1 LNHDA, CDR2 SQIVND (reference sequence). The CDR3 DNA reads as TGTGCCAGTAGTATTGCCCGAGCCTACGAGCAGTACTTC. Its translation is CASSIARAYEQYF.

The chain joins TRBV5-1 to TRBJ2-7, with D tentatively TRBD1 (5 bases). There are 15 residues in the CDR3. Germline loops: CDR1 SGHRS, CDR2 YFSETQ. The ends were cut back, 0 bases at V and 6 bases at J, with 16 bases in the middle. The CDR3 loop is CASSLEGLGIGEQYF. The DNA for the CDR3 is TGCGCCAGCAGCTTGGAGGGGTTGGGGATCGGCGAGCAGTACTTC.